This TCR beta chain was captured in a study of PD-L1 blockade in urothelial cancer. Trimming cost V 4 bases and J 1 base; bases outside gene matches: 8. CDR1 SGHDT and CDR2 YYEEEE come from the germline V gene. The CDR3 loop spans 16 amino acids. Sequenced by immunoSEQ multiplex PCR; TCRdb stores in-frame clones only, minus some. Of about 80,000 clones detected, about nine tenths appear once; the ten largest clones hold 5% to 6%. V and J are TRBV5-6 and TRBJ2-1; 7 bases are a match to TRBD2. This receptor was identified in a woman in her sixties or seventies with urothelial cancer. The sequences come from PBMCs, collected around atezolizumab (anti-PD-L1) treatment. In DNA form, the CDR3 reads TGTGCCAGCAGCGGACCGGGACTAAATTCCTACAATGAGCAGTTCTTC. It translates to CASSGPGLNSYNEQFF.